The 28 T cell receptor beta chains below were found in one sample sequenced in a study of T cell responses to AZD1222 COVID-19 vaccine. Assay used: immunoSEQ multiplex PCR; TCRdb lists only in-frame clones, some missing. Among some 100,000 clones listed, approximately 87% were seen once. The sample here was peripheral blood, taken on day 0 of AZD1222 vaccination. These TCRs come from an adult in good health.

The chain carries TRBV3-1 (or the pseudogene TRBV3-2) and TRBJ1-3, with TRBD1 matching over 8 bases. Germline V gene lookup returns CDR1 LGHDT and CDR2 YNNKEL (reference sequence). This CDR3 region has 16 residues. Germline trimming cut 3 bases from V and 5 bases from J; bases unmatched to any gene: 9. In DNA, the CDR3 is TGTGCCAGCAGCCAGCAGACAGGGGACTTTAGAAACACCATATATTTT. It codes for CASSQQTGDFRNTIYF.

CDR3 region: CASSLTGGSDEQYF. CDR3 in DNA: TGTGCCAGCAGCCTGACAGGGGGCTCGGACGAGCAGTACTTC. The genes are TRBV7-9 and TRBJ2-7; 10 positions agree with TRBD1. Germline V gene data show CDR1 as SEHNR and CDR2 as FQNEAQ (reference sequence). The CDR3 has 14 residues. Trimming at V came to 5 bases and at J to 5 bases, leaving 6 bases not matched to a gene. The variable domain in full, completed from reference TRBV7-9 and TRBJ2-7, reads DTGVSQNPRHKITKRGQNVTFRCDPISEHNRLYWYRQTLGQGPEFLTYFQNEAQLEKSRLLSDRFSAERPKGSFSTLEIQRTEQGDSAMYLCASSLTGGSDEQYFGPGTRLTVT.

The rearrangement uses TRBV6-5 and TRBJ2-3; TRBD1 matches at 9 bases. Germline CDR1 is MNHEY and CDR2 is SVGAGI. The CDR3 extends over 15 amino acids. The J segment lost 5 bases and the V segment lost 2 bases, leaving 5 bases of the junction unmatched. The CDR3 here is CASSYTGQGGDTQYF. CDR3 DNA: TGTGCCAGCAGTTACACGGGACAGGGAGGAGATACGCAGTATTTT.

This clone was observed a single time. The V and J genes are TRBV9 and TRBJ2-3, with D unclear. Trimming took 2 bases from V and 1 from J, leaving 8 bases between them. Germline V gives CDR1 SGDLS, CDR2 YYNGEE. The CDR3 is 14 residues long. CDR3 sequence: CASSVGWGTDTQYF. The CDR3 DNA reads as TGTGCCAGCAGCGTGGGGTGGGGCACAGATACGCAGTATTTT. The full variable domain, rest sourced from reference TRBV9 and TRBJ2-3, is DSGVTQTPKHLITATGQRVTLRCSPRSGDLSVYWYQQSLDQGLQFLIQYYNGEERAKGNILERFSAQQFPDLHSELNLSSLELGDSALYFCASSVGWGTDTQYFGPGTRLTVL.

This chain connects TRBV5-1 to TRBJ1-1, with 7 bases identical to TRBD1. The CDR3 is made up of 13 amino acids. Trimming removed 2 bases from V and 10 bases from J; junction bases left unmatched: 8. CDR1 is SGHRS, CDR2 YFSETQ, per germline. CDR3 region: CASSFSGQVGAFF. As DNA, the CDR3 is TGCGCCAGCAGCTTCTCCGGACAGGTCGGAGCTTTCTTT.

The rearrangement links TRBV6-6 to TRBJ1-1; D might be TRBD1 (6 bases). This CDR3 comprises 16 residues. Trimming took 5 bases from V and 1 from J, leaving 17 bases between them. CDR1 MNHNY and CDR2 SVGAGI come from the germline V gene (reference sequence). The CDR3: CASSAIQGRGNTEAFF. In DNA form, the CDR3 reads TGTGCCAGCAGTGCCATACAGGGACGGGGGAACACTGAAGCTTTCTTT.

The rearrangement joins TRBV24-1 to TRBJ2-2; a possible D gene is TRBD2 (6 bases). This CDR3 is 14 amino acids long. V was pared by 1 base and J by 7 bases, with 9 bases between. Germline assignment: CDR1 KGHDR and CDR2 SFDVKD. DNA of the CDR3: TGTGCCACCAGTGATTTTAAGGGAGGCGGGGAGCTGTTTTTT. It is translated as CATSDFKGGGELFF.

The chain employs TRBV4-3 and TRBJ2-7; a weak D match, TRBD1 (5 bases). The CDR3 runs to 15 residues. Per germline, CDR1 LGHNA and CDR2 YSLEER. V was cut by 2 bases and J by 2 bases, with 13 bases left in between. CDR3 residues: CASSQSGHPTYEQYF. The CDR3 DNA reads TGCGCCAGCAGCCAAAGTGGACATCCGACCTACGAGCAGTACTTC.

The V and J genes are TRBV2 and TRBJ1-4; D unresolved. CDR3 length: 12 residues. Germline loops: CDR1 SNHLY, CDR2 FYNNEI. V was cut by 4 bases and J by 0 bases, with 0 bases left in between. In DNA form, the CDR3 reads TGTGCCAGCAGTGCAACTAATGAAAAACTGTTTTTT. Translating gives CASSATNEKLFF.

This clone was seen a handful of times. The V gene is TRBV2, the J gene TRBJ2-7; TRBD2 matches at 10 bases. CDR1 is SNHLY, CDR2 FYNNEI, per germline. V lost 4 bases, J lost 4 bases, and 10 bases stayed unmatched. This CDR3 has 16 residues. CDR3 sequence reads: CASSVSRLAGVYEQYF. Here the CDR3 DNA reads TGTGCCAGCAGTGTATCCCGTCTAGCGGGGGTATACGAGCAGTACTTC. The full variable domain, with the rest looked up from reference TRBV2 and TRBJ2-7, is EPEVTQTPSHQVTQMGQEVILRCVPISNHLYFYWYRQILGQKVEFLVSFYNNEISEKSEIFDDQFSVERPDGSNFTLKIRSTKLEDSAMYFCASSVSRLAGVYEQYFGPGTRLTVT.

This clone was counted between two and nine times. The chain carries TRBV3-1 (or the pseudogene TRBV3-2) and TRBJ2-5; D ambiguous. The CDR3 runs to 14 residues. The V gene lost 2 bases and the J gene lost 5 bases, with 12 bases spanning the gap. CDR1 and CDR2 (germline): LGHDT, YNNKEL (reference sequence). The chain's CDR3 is CASSQNGRAETQYF. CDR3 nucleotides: TGTGCCAGCAGCCAAAACGGACGTGCCGAGACCCAGTACTTC.

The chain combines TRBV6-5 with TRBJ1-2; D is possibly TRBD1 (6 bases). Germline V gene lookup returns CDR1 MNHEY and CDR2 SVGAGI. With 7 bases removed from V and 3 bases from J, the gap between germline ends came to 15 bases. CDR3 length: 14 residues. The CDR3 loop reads CASTTVGQYYGYTF. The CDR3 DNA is TGTGCCAGCACCACAGTCGGACAGTACTATGGCTACACCTTC.

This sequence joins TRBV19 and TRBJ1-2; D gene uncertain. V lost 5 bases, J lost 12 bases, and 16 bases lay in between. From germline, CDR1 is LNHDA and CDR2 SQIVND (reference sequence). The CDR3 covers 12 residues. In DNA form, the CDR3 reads TGTGCCAGTAGTCGATCAAACAGAGTGGACACCTTC. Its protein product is CASSRSNRVDTF.

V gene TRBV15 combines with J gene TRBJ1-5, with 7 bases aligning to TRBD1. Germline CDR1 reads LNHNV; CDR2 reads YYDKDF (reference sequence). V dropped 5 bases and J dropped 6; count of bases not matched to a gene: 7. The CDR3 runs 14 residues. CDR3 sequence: CATSPDRVGQPQHF. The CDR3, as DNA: TGTGCCACCAGCCCCGACAGGGTCGGTCAGCCCCAGCATTTT.

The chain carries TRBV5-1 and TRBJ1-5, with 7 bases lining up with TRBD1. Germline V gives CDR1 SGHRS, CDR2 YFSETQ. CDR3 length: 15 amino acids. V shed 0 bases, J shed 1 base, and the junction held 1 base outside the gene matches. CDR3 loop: CASSLDRGSNQPQHF. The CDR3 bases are TGCGCCAGCAGCTTGGACAGGGGCAGCAATCAGCCCCAGCATTTT.

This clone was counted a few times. The CDR3, as DNA: TGTGCCAGCAGCTCGCGATCACTCACAACTAATGAAAAACTGTTTTTT. Amino acid sequence: CASSSRSLTTNEKLFF. The chain recombines TRBV5-8 with TRBJ1-4, with D hard to call. The CDR3 loop spans 16 amino acids. Trimming pared 3 bases from V and 0 bases from J, leaving 12 bases between. Germline loops: CDR1 SGHTS, CDR2 YDEGEE.

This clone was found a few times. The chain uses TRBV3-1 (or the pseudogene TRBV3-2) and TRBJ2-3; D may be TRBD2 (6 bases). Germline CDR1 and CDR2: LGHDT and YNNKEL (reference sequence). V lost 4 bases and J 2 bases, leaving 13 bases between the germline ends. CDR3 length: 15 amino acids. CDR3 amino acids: CASSRGGATTDTQYF. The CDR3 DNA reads TGTGCCAGCAGCCGCGGAGGGGCAACCACAGATACGCAGTATTTT.

In DNA form, the CDR3 reads TGCAGTGCCCCTAGGAACACTGAAGCTTTCTTT. Protein sequence: CSAPRNTEAFF. The genes are TRBV20-1 and TRBJ1-1, with no clear D. Trimming cost V 6 bases and J 1 base, with 6 bases left between them. The CDR3 covers 11 residues. Germline V gene lookup returns CDR1 DFQATT and CDR2 SNEGSKA (reference sequence).

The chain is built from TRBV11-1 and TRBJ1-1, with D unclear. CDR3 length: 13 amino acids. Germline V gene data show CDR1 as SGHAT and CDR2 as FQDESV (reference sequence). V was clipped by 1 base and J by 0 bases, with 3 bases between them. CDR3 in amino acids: CASSLVLNTEAFF. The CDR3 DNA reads TGTGCCAGCAGCTTAGTGTTGAACACTGAAGCTTTCTTT.

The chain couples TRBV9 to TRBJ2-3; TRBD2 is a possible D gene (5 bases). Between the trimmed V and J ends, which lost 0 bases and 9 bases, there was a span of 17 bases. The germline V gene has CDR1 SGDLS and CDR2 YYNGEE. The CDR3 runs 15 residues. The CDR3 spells CASSVDLGESRTQYF. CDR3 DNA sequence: TGTGCCAGCAGCGTAGATCTCGGGGAATCTAGGACGCAGTATTTT.

In DNA form, the CDR3 reads TGTGCCAGCAGAGAATTTTGGGGACAGGGAGAATACGAGCAGTACTTC. Amino acid sequence: CASREFWGQGEYEQYF. The chain is built from TRBV7-8 and TRBJ2-7; 9 bases are shared with TRBD1. V lost 6 bases to trimming and J lost 4 bases; unmatched junction nucleotides: 13. The germline gives CDR1 SGHVS, CDR2 FQNEAQ. This CDR3 spans 16 amino acids.

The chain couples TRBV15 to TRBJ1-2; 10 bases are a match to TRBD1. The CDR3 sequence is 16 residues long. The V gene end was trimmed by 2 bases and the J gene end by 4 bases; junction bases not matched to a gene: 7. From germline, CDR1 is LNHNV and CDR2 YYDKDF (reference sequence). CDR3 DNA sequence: TGTGCCACCAGCAGAACGACAGGGGGCGAGAGCTATGGCTACACCTTC. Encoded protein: CATSRTTGGESYGYTF. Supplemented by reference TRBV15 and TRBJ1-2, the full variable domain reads DAMVIQNPRYQVTQFGKPVTLSCSQTLNHNVMYWYQQKSSQAPKLLFHYYDKDFNNEADTPDNFQSRRPNTSFCFLDIRSPGLGDTAMYLCATSRTTGGESYGYTFGSGTRLTVV.

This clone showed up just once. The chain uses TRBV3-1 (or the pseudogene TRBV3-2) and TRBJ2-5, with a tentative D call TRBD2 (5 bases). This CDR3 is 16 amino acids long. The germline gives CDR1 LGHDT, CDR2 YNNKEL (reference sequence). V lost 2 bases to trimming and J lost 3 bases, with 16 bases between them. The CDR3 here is CASSQFSRGRKETQYF. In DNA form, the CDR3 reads TGTGCCAGCAGCCAATTCTCGCGAGGGCGAAAAGAGACCCAGTACTTC.

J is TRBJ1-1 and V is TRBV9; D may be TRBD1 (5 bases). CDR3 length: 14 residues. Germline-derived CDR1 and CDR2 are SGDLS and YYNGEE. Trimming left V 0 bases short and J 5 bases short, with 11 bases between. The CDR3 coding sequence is TGTGCCAGCAGCGTAGGCCCCGAGGGGACTGAAGCTTTCTTT. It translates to CASSVGPEGTEAFF.

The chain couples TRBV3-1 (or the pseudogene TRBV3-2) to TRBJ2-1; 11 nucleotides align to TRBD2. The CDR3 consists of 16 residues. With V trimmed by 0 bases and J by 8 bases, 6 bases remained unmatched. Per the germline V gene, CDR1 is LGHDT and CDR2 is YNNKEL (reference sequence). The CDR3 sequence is CASSQDRLAGNDEQFF. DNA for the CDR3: TGTGCCAGCAGCCAAGATAGACTAGCGGGGAACGATGAGCAGTTCTTC.

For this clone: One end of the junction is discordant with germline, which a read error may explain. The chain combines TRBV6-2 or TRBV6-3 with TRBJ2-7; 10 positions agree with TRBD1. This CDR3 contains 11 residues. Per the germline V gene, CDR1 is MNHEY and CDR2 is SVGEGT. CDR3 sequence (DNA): TGTGCCAGCAGTCCGGACAGGGGGTTAGTCTTC. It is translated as CASSPDRGLVF.

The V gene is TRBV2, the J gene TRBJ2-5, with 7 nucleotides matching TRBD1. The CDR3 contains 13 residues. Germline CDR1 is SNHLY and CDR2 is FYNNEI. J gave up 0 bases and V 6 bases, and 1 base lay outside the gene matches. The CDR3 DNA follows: TGTGCCAGCAGCAGGGGGTACCAAGAGACCCAGTACTTC. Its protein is CASSRGYQETQYF.

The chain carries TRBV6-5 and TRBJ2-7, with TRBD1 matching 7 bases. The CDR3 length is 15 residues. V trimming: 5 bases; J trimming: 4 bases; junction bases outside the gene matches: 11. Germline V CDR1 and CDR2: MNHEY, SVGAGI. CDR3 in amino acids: CASSTRREGAYEQYF. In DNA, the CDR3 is TGTGCCAGCAGTACCCGCCGCGAGGGGGCGTACGAGCAGTACTTC.